The 9 T cell receptor beta chains below all came from one sample that was sequenced in a study of blood T cell repertoires in COVID-19. The protocol was immunoSEQ multiplex PCR, while the TCRdb copy is restricted to in-frame clones and leaves out a portion. The table lists 95,000 to 120,000 clones, more than 80% of them singletons. Sequenced: peripheral blood. These receptor sequences come from a woman aged 55-75 years with COVID-19, enrolled during active disease.

The V and J genes are TRBV2 and TRBJ1-2, with 7 bases aligning to TRBD1. Germline lookup yields CDR1 SNHLY and CDR2 FYNNEI. Trimming cost V 5 bases and J 8 bases; bases outside gene matches: 17. This CDR3 has 16 amino acids. CDR3 sequence reads: CASSLSGQSLSEGYTF. The CDR3 bases are TGTGCCAGCAGTCTTTCGGGACAGAGCCTTTCCGAGGGCTACACCTTC. The whole variable domain, filled in from reference TRBV2 and TRBJ1-2, reads EPEVTQTPSHQVTQMGQEVILRCVPISNHLYFYWYRQILGQKVEFLVSFYNNEISEKSEIFDDQFSVERPDGSNFTLKIRSTKLEDSAMYFCASSLSGQSLSEGYTFGSGTRLTVV.

The chain uses TRBV19 and TRBJ1-5; 9 bases are shared with TRBD1. Germline CDR1 and CDR2: LNHDA and SQIVND (reference sequence). The CDR3 length is 16 residues. The V and J ends lost 7 bases and 3 bases, in that order; junction bases with no gene match: 10. CDR3 sequence reads: CASIHRGTGYNQPQHF. CDR3 DNA sequence: TGTGCCAGTATCCACCGAGGGACAGGGTACAATCAGCCCCAGCATTTT.

J is TRBJ1-5 and V is TRBV27, with D possibly TRBD1 on 5 matching bases. The ends were cut back, 3 bases at V and 6 bases at J, with 18 bases in the middle. From germline, CDR1 is MNHEY and CDR2 SMNVEV (reference sequence). The CDR3 runs 16 residues. The DNA of the CDR3 is TGTGCCAGCAGTTTTCTGTCAGGCCCCGGGGGTCAGCCCCAGCATTTT. This gives the protein CASSFLSGPGGQPQHF.

The rearrangement joins TRBV4-1 to TRBJ1-5; 7 bases align to TRBD1. Germline CDR1 is MGHRA and CDR2 is YSYEKL. Trimming took 0 bases from V and 4 from J; bases not matched to a gene: 9. The CDR3 is 17 amino acids. The CDR3 protein is CASSQDRRDRWNQPQHF. CDR3 sequence (DNA): TGCGCCAGCAGCCAAGATCGCCGGGACAGATGGAATCAGCCCCAGCATTTT.

The CDR3 region is CASSLGYRSYEQYF. CDR3 DNA sequence: TGTGCCAGCAGCTTAGGTTACAGATCCTACGAGCAGTACTTC. The chain joins TRBV13 to TRBJ2-7; the D is unclear. V dropped 0 bases and J dropped 1 base, with 7 bases sitting between them. The CDR3 totals 14 residues. Germline V lookup: CDR1 PRHDT, CDR2 FYEKMQ (reference sequence).

This chain uses TRBV14 with TRBJ2-3, with D unresolved. CDR3 length: 13 residues. Trimming removed 4 bases at V and 6 bases at J, with 11 bases between. Per the germline V gene, CDR1 is SGHDN and CDR2 is FVKESK. CDR3 amino acids: CASSPNSPDTQYF. The CDR3 bases are TGTGCCAGCAGCCCTAACTCGCCCGATACGCAGTATTTT.

This clone has more than one count but fewer than ten. This chain joins TRBV7-9 and TRBJ1-5; the D is unclear. This CDR3 has 15 amino acids. CDR1 SEHNR and CDR2 FQNEAQ come from the germline V gene (reference sequence). V lost 3 bases and J lost 4, with 13 bases in between. The CDR3 protein is CASSFGEQPNQPQHF. The CDR3 DNA reads as TGTGCCAGCAGCTTTGGAGAGCAGCCGAATCAGCCCCAGCATTTT.

J is TRBJ1-2 and V is TRBV5-6; TRBD1 might be the D (6 bases). V was shortened by 3 bases and J by 3 bases, with 12 bases between the two germline ends. The germline CDR1 and CDR2 sequences are SGHDT and YYEEEE. CDR3 length: 14 amino acids. The CDR3 spells CASSYRVFDYGYTF. The CDR3, as DNA: TGTGCCAGCAGCTACAGGGTTTTTGACTATGGCTACACCTTC.

This chain connects TRBV24-1 to TRBJ2-4; 9 nucleotides align to TRBD1. The trim removed 2 bases at V and 8 bases at J, leaving 3 bases unmatched. This CDR3 is 14 amino acids long. The germline V gene has CDR1 KGHDR and CDR2 SFDVKD. The DNA for the CDR3 is TGTGCCACCAGTGATTCGGGACAGGGTGACATTCAGTACTTC. This encodes CATSDSGQGDIQYF.